The rows below give T cell receptor beta chains drawn from one sample of a study of blood T cell repertoires in COVID-19. Method: immunoSEQ multiplex PCR; TCRdb's copy keeps in-frame clones and lacks some. The table records 250,000 to 350,000 clones, around nine tenths of them present only once. Sequenced input: PBMCs or T cells enriched from blood (not recorded which). The receptor set was obtained from a woman in her sixties or seventies in a cohort exposed to, infected with or recovered from COVID-19 (not recorded which). CDR3s include the opening cysteine and the closing phenylalanine or tryptophan. Fields, in order: J gene, V gene, D gene, clone size, CDR3 protein, CDR3 DNA. D genes are given only for firm matches. Size tells how often a clone was seen (once, few, many) or the class of an expanded clone, and some rows leave it out.

TRBJ2-1 | TRBV15 | NA | NA | CATSASSSYNEQFF | TGTGCCACCTCGGCTAGTAGCTCCTACAATGAGCAGTTCTTC
TRBJ2-4 | TRBV5-6 | NA | NA | CASSPTGGIQYF | TGTGCCAGCAGCCCCACAGGAGGGATTCAGTACTTC
TRBJ1-1 | TRBV3-1/TRBV3-2 | NA | once | CASSQRGVSAFF | TGTGCCAGCAGCCAGAGAGGCGTATCGGCTTTCTTT
TRBJ2-3 | TRBV7-9 | TRBD2 | NA | CASSLEPSGSTDTQYF | TGTGCCAGCAGCTTAGAGCCTAGCGGGAGCACAGATACGCAGTATTTT
TRBJ1-1 | TRBV9 | TRBD1 | NA | CASSSRQGAGTEAFF | TGTGCCAGCAGCTCTCGACAGGGGGCCGGCACTGAAGCTTTCTTT
TRBJ1-1 | TRBV6-1 | NA | NA | CASSETGLGGRGTEAFF | TGTGCCAGCAGTGAAACAGGTCTGGGGGGTCGGGGCACTGAAGCTTTCTTT
TRBJ1-2 | TRBV28 | TRBD1 | NA | CASKGQGAVYGYTF | TGTGCCAGCAAAGGCCAGGGGGCGGTCTATGGCTACACCTTC
TRBJ2-1 | TRBV3-1/TRBV3-2 | NA | NA | CASSRRDYNEQFF | TGTGCCAGCAGCCGGCGGGATTACAATGAGCAGTTCTTC
TRBJ2-1 | TRBV27 | TRBD1 | NA | CASSSLRQGNGEQFF | TGTGCCAGCAGTTCCCTGAGACAGGGGAATGGAGAGCAGTTCTTC
TRBJ2-1 | TRBV12-5 | TRBD1 | NA | CASGLGRDRGIDEQFF | TGTGCTAGTGGTTTGGGCCGGGACAGGGGGATCGATGAGCAGTTCTTC
TRBJ2-7 | TRBV18 | TRBD2 | NA | CASSNPEGGDYEQYF | TGTGCCAGCTCTAACCCGGAGGGAGGGGACTACGAGCAGTACTTC
TRBJ1-6 | TRBV30 | NA | NA | CAWSVARTFLYNSPLHF | TGTGCCTGGAGTGTAGCCCGGACTTTCCTGTATAATTCACCCCTCCACTTT
TRBJ2-2 | TRBV7-2 | TRBD1 | few | CASSLAGTGATRELFF | TGTGCCAGCAGCTTAGCGGGAACAGGGGCAACCCGGGAGCTGTTTTTT
TRBJ1-4 | TRBV7-8 | TRBD1 | NA | CASSPPRQGEKLFF | TGTGCCAGCAGCCCACCACGACAGGGAGAAAAACTGTTTTTT
TRBJ1-1 | TRBV19 | NA | NA | CASSYMAGRLEAFF | TGTGCCAGTAGTTATATGGCAGGGCGATTGGAAGCTTTCTTT
TRBJ1-2 | TRBV5-4 | TRBD1 | NA | CASSQPGGNYGYTF | TGTGCCAGCAGCCAACCAGGGGGGAACTATGGCTACACCTTC
TRBJ2-2 | TRBV7-2 | NA | NA | CASSLIRGDTGELFF | TGTGCCAGCAGCTTAATAAGGGGCGACACCGGGGAGCTGTTTTTT
TRBJ2-7 | TRBV18 | TRBD2 | NA | CASSPLGAMLAGPYEQYF | TGTGCCAGCTCACCACTTGGGGCGATGTTAGCGGGACCCTACGAGCAGTACTTC
TRBJ2-5 | TRBV5-6 | TRBD1 | NA | CASSLLGQGQGAQYF | TGTGCCAGCAGCTTGCTGGGACAGGGACAAGGGGCCCAGTACTTC
TRBJ2-1 | TRBV7-3 | TRBD2 | NA | CASSPVRGREQYNEQFF | TGTGCCAGCAGCCCCGTTCGGGGGAGGGAACAATACAATGAGCAGTTCTTC
TRBJ2-3 | TRBV11-3 | NA | NA | CASSLRITDTQYF | TGTGCCAGCAGCTTGCGTATCACAGATACGCAGTATTTT
TRBJ2-1 | TRBV24-1 | TRBD2 | NA | CATSAGLAGVGNEQFF | TGTGCCACCAGTGCCGGACTAGCGGGAGTGGGGAATGAGCAGTTCTTC